The 17 T cell receptor beta chains presented below share a single source sample, sequenced in a study of cytomegalovirus exposure and HLA in healthy donors. Measured with immunoSEQ multiplex PCR; TCRdb has only the in-frame clones, and not every one. The table has 120,000 or so clones, 89% seen once; the top ten hold around 1.2%. The specimen was PBMCs. The receptors derive from a woman between 18 and 29 years old in good health and CMV-seronegative.

V is TRBV2 and J is TRBJ2-7; 11 positions match TRBD2. The J segment lost 4 bases and the V segment lost 7 bases, leaving 12 bases of the junction unmatched. This CDR3 has 16 residues. Germline values: CDR1 SNHLY, CDR2 FYNNEI. The CDR3 nucleotides read TGTGCCAGCAATAGGCTAGCGGGGGGCGCCATATACGAGCAGTACGTC. Its protein is CASNRLAGGAIYEQYV.

The gene calls are TRBV5-6 and TRBJ1-4; 10 bases are a match to TRBD1. CDR1 SGHDT and CDR2 YYEEEE come from the germline V gene. This CDR3 is built from 16 residues. V gave up 4 bases and J gave up 5 bases; unmatched junction bases: 8. CDR3 coding DNA: TGTGCCAGCAGCCTTATTCCGGGACAGGGGAATGAAAAACTGTTTTTT. It is translated as CASSLIPGQGNEKLFF.

This clone was recorded only once. V and J are TRBV25-1 and TRBJ1-1, with no clear D. The length of the CDR3 is 13 residues. Per the germline V gene, CDR1 is MGHDK and CDR2 is SYGVNS. Trimming shortened V by 7 bases and J by 1 base, and 10 bases separated the two germline ends. The CDR3: CASTTTRNTEAFF. Written as DNA, the CDR3 is TGTGCCAGCACCACAACACGGAACACTGAAGCTTTCTTT.

The rearrangement joins TRBV4-3 to TRBJ2-7, with TRBD2 identical over 10 bases. The CDR3 loop spans 16 amino acids. V dropped 0 bases and J dropped 8; count of bases not matched to a gene: 10. The germline V gene has CDR1 LGHNA and CDR2 YSLEER. CDR3 protein: CASSQDLRTSGTQQYF. CDR3 coding DNA: TGCGCCAGCAGCCAAGATTTGAGGACTAGCGGTACGCAGCAGTACTTC.

V and J are TRBV28 and TRBJ2-3; 8 bases agree with TRBD2. The CDR3 has 17 residues. Trimming at V came to 2 bases and at J to 4 bases, leaving 11 bases not matched to a gene. Germline lookup yields CDR1 MDHEN and CDR2 SYDVKM. CDR3 bases: TGTGCCAGCAGTTTACCCCCCGGGGGGGCCTTTGCAGATACGCAGTATTTT. Translating it yields CASSLPPGGAFADTQYF.

The chain couples TRBV7-9 to TRBJ2-3; TRBD2 aligns across 8 bases. V was clipped by 10 bases and J by 3 bases; unmatched bases: 9. The CDR3 length is 14 residues. Germline V CDR1 and CDR2: SEHNR, FQNEAQ (reference sequence). CDR3: CAIPLADGTDTQYF. CDR3 nucleotide sequence: TGTGCCATCCCACTAGCGGATGGTACAGATACGCAGTATTTT.

The chain recombines TRBV28 with TRBJ1-2, with TRBD1 as a possible D gene (5 bases). The CDR3 consists of 14 residues. Germline V gene sequence: CDR1 MDHEN, CDR2 SYDVKM. The germline V and J ends were trimmed by 8 bases and 7 bases, with 20 bases remaining between them. CDR3 nucleotides: TGTGCCAGCTCACCTATGGGAGGGGTCCTTGGCTACACCTTC. Its translation is CASSPMGGVLGYTF.

In regard to this clone: The same CDR3 can be traced to other DNA sequences in this sample. J is TRBJ2-3 and V is TRBV5-1; D not certain. This CDR3 spans 13 amino acids. Germline CDR1 and CDR2: SGHRS and YFSETQ. Trimming took 0 bases from V and 1 from J, leaving 3 bases between them. The CDR3 nucleotides read TGCGCCAGCAGCTTGGCGGGCACAGATACGCAGTATTTT. It yields the protein CASSLAGTDTQYF.

The chain couples TRBV18 to TRBJ2-7; no clear D gene. The V gene lost 3 bases and the J gene lost 3 bases, with 3 bases spanning the gap. From germline, CDR1 is KGHSH and CDR2 LQKENI. The CDR3 extends over 11 amino acids. In DNA form, the CDR3 reads TGTGCCAGCTCACCCTACTACGAGCAGTACTTC. Residues: CASSPYYEQYF.

The chain employs TRBV7-7 and TRBJ2-1; perhaps TRBD2 as D (5 bases). The V gene's germline CDR1 is SSHAT and CDR2 FNYEAQ (reference sequence). This CDR3 contains 15 residues. Trimming removed 5 bases from V and 0 bases from J, with 11 bases in between. In DNA, the CDR3 is TGTGCCAGCAGCCCGGGGATTAGCTCCTACAATGAGCAGTTCTTC. It yields the protein CASSPGISSYNEQFF. Filled out from reference TRBV7-7 and TRBJ2-1, the complete variable domain reads GAGVSQSPRYKVTKRGQDVTLRCDPISSHATLYWYQQALGQGPEFLTYFNYEAQPDKSGLPSDRFSAERPEGSISTLTIQRTEQRDSAMYRCASSPGISSYNEQFFGPGTRLTVL.

The rearrangement uses TRBV27 and TRBJ2-7; possible D gene TRBD1, 7 bases. Germline assignment: CDR1 MNHEY and CDR2 SMNVEV (reference sequence). The CDR3 is 14 residues long. V shed 2 bases and J shed 4 bases, with 12 bases lying between them. For the CDR3, the DNA is TGTGCCAGCAGTTTAGGGGGGACAGCTTACGAGCAGTACTTC. It is translated as CASSLGGTAYEQYF.

This chain's CDR3 is CAWSVGGGAKETQYF. The CDR3 DNA follows: TGTGCCTGGAGTGTGGGCGGGGGGGCCAAAGAGACCCAGTACTTC. J is TRBJ2-5 and V is TRBV30, with TRBD2 matching over 9 bases. In germline, CDR1 is GTSNPN, CDR2 SVGIG (reference sequence). Trimming removed 0 bases from V and 3 bases from J; junction bases left unmatched: 5. The length of the CDR3 is 15 residues.

The chain employs TRBV7-2 and TRBJ2-3; D might be TRBD2 (7 bases). Germline assignment: CDR1 SGHTA and CDR2 FQGNSA. This CDR3 contains 13 residues. The V end was cut by 9 bases, the J end by 4 bases, with 14 bases between. CDR3 coding DNA: TGTGCCAGTAGACCGGGGGGCGCAGATACGCAGTATTTT. Translated: CASRPGGADTQYF.

The rearrangement joins TRBV7-2 to TRBJ1-5, with D possibly TRBD1 on 5 matching bases. This CDR3 contains 16 residues. Germline V gene lookup returns CDR1 SGHTA and CDR2 FQGNSA. Trimming stripped 3 bases from V and 2 bases from J, with 14 bases between. The CDR3 DNA reads as TGTGCCAGCAGCTTTCAGGGAACAGAAGGCAATCAGCCCCAGCATTTT. This translates into CASSFQGTEGNQPQHF.

The chain employs TRBV11-3 and TRBJ2-1, with D maybe TRBD1 (6 bases). V shed 4 bases and J shed 10 bases, with 20 bases lying between them. This CDR3 comprises 15 residues. Germline V gene sequence: CDR1 SGHNT, CDR2 YENEEA. CDR3 bases: TGTGCCAGCAGCTCCACAACTCTCCCAAGGGGGGAGCAGTTCTTC. Protein sequence: CASSSTTLPRGEQFF.

This chain joins TRBV28 and TRBJ1-5; weak D call: TRBD1 (5 bases). Germline V gene sequence: CDR1 MDHEN, CDR2 SYDVKM. The V gene lost 3 bases and the J gene lost 1 base, with 10 bases spanning the gap. This CDR3 region has 15 residues. In DNA form, the CDR3 reads TGTGCCAGCAGTTTCAGGGCAGGGAGCAATCAGCCCCAGCATTTT. Residues: CASSFRAGSNQPQHF.

The chain has TRBV27 and TRBJ1-2, with 10 bases lining up with TRBD1. CDR1 and CDR2 (germline): MNHEY, SMNVEV (reference sequence). CDR3 length: 17 amino acids. J gave up 2 bases and V 2 bases, and 8 bases lay outside the gene matches. In nucleotides, the CDR3 is TGTGCCAGCAGTTTAACGACAGGGGGCACGATGAACTATGGCTACACCTTC. Protein: CASSLTTGGTMNYGYTF.